This entry is about one TCR beta chain. The data originate from a study of blood T cell repertoires in COVID-19. Original analysis: Reference gene primer amplification in the assay estimated nucleated cell counts. Measured with immunoSEQ multiplex PCR; TCRdb has only the in-frame clones, and not every one. For V, J and clone size, that table is used; D and trimming come from the DNA. The table lists 190,000 or so clones, about four fifths of them singletons. The CDR3 sequence is 16 residues long. V dropped 0 bases and J dropped 5 bases, with 13 bases sitting between them. CDR1 and CDR2 from the germline V gene are SGHVS and FNYEAQ.

This receptor was taken from a man over 45 with active or convalescent COVID-19. The chain combines TRBV7-6 with TRBJ1-4; D unresolved. The sequencing input was peripheral blood. The CDR3 DNA reads TGTGCCAGCAGCTTAGCTTCCGGGGATCTGAATGAAAAACTGTTTTTT. Protein sequence: CASSLASGDLNEKLFF.